This T cell receptor (beta chain) was recovered during a study of blood T cell repertoires in COVID-19. The table lists this clone with a few counts. V was shortened by 4 bases and J by 4 bases, with 5 bases between the two germline ends. The CDR3 sequence is 12 residues long. CDR1 is MNHEY, CDR2 SVGEGT, per germline. Original handling: Estimation of nucleated cell counts was performed using reference gene primer amplification. Assay used: immunoSEQ multiplex PCR; TCRdb lists only in-frame clones, some missing. V, J and clone size are those of that table, while D and trimming were read from the DNA. The table lists a few hundred thousand clones, roughly 85% of them singletons.

Sequences were obtained from peripheral blood. This TCR came from a woman in her 70s with COVID-19, enrolled during active disease. The chain joins TRBV6-2 or TRBV6-3 to TRBJ2-1; no firm D call. The CDR3 loop reads CASSLVYNEQFF. The CDR3 DNA follows: TGTGCCAGCAGTTTAGTGTACAATGAGCAGTTCTTC.